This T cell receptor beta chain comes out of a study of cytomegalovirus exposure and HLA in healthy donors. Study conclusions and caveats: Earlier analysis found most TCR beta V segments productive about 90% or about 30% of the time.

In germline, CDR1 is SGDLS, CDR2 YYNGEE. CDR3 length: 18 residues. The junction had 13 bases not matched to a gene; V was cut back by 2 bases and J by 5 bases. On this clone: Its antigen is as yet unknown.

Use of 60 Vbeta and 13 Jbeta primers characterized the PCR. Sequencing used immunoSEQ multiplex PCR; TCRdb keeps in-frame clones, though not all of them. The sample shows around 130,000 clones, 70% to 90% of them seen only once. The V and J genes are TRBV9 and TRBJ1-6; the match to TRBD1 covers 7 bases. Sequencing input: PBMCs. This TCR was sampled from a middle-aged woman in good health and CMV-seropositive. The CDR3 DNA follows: TGTGCCAGCAGCGTCGGAGGAGGGCAGGGGGTCGATAATTCACCCCTCCACTTT. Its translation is CASSVGGGQGVDNSPLHF. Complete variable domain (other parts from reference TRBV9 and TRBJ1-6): DSGVTQTPKHLITATGQRVTLRCSPRSGDLSVYWYQQSLDQGLQFLIQYYNGEERAKGNILERFSAQQFPDLHSELNLSSLELGDSALYFCASSVGGGQGVDNSPLHFGNGTRLTVT.